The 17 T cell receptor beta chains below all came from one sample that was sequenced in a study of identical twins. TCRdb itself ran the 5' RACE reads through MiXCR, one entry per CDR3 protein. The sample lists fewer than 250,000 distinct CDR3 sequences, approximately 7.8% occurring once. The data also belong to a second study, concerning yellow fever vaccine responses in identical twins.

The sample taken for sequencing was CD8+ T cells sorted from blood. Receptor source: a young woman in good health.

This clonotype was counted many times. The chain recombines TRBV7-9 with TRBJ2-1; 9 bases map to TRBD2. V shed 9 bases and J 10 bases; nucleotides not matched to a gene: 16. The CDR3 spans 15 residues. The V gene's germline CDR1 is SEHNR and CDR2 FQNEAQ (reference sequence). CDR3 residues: CASSSGTSPPMEQFF. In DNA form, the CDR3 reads TGTGCCAGTTCCTCCGGGACTAGCCCACCTATGGAGCAGTTCTTC.

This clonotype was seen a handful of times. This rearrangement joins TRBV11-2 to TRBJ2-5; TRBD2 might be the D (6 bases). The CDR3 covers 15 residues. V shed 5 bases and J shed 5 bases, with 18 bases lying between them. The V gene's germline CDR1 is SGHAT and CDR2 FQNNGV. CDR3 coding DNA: TGTGCCAGCAGCCCCTGGGCGGGGTATGGGGAGACCCAGTACTTC. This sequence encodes CASSPWAGYGETQYF.

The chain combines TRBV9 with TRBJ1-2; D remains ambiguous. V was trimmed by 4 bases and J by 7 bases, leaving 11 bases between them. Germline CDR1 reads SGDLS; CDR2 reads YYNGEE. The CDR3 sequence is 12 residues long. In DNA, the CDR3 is TGTGCCAGCAGCCGCAGGATGGGTGGCTACACCTTC. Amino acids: CASSRRMGGYTF.

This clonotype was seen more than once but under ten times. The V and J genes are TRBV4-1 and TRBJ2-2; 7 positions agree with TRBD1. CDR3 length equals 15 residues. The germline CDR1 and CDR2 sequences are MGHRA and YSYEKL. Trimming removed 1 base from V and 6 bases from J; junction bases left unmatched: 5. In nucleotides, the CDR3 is TGCGCCAGCAGCCAAGTCGCACAGGGGTCCGGGGAGCTGTTTTTT. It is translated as CASSQVAQGSGELFF.

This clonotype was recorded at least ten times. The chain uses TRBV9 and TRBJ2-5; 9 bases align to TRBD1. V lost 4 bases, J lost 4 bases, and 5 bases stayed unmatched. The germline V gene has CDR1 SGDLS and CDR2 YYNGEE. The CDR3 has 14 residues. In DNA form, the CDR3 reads TGTGCCAGCAGCCGGGTGACAGGGGGAGAGACCCAGTACTTC. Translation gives CASSRVTGGETQYF. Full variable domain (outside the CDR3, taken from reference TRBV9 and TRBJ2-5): DSGVTQTPKHLITATGQRVTLRCSPRSGDLSVYWYQQSLDQGLQFLIQYYNGEERAKGNILERFSAQQFPDLHSELNLSSLELGDSALYFCASSRVTGGETQYFGPGTRLLVL.

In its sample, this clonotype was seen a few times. For the CDR3, the DNA is TGTGCCAGCAGTTTATCTGCCAGCAACAGCAATGAGCAGTTCTTC. Its protein is CASSLSASNSNEQFF. This rearrangement joins TRBV27 to TRBJ2-1; no definite D call. The CDR3 runs 15 residues. Germline CDR1 reads MNHEY; CDR2 reads SMNVEV (reference sequence). Trimming left V 0 bases short and J 6 bases short, with 12 bases between.

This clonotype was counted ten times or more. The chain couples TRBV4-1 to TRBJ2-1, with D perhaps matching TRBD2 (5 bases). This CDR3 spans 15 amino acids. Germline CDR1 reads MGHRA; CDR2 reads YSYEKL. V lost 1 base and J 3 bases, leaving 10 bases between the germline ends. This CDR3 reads CASSQGDGVYNEQFF. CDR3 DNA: TGCGCCAGCAGCCAAGGAGACGGGGTCTACAATGAGCAGTTCTTC.

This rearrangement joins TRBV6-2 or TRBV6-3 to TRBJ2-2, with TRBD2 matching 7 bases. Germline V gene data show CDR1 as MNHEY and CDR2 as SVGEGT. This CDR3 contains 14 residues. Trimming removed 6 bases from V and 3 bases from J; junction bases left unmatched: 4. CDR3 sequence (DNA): TGTGCCAGCAGCTGGACTAGTGACACCGGGGAGCTGTTTTTT. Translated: CASSWTSDTGELFF.

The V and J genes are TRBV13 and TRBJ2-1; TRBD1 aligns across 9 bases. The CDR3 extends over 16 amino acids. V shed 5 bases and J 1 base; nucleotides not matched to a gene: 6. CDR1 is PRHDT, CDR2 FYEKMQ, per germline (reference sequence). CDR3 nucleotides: TGTGCCAGCAGCCGCCGGGGACAGGGTTCCTACAATGAGCAGTTCTTC. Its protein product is CASSRRGQGSYNEQFF.

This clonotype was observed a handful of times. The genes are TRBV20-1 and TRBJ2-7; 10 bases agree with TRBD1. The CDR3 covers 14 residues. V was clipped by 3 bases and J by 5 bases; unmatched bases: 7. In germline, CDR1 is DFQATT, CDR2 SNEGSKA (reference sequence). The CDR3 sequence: CSAREDRGLNEQYF. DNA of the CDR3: TGCAGTGCTAGGGAAGACAGGGGGCTAAACGAGCAGTACTTC.

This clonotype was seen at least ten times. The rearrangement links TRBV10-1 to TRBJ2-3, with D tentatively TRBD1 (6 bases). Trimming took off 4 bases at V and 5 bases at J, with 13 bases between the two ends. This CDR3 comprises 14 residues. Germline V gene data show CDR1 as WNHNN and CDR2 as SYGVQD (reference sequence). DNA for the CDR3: TGCGCCAGCAGTGTGGACAGTTGGGGAGATACGCAGTATTTT. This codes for CASSVDSWGDTQYF.

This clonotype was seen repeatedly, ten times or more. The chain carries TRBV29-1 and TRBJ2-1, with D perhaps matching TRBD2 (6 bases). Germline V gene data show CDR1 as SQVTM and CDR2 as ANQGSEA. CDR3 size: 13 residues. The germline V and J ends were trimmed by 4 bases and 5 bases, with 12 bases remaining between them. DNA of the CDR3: TGCAGCGTTGGGGGAGGAGGGGACAATGAGCAGTTCTTC. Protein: CSVGGGGDNEQFF.

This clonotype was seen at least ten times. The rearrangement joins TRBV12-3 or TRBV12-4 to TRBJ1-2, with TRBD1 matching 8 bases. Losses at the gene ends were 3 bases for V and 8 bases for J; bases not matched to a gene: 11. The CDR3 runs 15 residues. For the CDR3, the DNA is TGTGCCAGCAGTTTCGCCCGGACAGGGCCGCAAGGCTACACCTTC. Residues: CASSFARTGPQGYTF.

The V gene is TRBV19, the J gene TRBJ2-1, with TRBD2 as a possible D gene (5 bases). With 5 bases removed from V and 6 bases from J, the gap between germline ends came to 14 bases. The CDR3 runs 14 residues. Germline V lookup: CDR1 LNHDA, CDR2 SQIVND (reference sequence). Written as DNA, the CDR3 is TGTGCCAGTAGTTCCACCCTGACTACCAATGAGCAGTTCTTC. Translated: CASSSTLTTNEQFF.

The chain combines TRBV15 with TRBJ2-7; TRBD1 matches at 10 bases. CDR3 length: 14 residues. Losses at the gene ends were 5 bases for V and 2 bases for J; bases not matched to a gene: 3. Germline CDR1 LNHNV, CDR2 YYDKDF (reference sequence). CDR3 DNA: TGTGCCACCAGCCAAGGACAGGGGGCCTACGAGCAGTACGTC. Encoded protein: CATSQGQGAYEQYV.

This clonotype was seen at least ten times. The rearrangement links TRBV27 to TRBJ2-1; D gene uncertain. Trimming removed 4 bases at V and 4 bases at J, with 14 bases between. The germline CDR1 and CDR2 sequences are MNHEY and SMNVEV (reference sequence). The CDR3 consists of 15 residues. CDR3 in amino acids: CASSYSNGLYNEQFF. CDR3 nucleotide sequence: TGTGCCAGCAGTTACAGTAACGGGCTTTACAATGAGCAGTTCTTC.

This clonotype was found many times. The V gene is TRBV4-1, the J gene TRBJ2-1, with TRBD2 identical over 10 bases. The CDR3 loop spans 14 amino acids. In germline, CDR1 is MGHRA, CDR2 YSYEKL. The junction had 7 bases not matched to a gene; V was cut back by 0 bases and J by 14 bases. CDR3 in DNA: TGCGCCAGCAGCCAAGAAGGAGCGGGAGGGCCGGAGTTCTTC. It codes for CASSQEGAGGPEFF.